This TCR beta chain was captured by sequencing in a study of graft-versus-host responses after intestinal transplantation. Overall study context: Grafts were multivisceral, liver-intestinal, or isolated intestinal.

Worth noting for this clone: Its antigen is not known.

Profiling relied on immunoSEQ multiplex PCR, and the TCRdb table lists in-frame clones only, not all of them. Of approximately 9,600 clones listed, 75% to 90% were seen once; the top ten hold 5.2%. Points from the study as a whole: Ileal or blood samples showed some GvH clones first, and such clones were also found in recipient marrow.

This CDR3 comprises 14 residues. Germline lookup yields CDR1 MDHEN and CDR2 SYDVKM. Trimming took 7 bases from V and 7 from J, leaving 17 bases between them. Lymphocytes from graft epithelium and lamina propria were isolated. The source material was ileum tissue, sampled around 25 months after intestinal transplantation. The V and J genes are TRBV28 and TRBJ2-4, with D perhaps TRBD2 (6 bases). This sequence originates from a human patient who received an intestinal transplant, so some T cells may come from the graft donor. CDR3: CASIEPGVGNIQYF. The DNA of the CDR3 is TGTGCCAGCATTGAGCCGGGAGTGGGGAACATTCAGTACTTC.